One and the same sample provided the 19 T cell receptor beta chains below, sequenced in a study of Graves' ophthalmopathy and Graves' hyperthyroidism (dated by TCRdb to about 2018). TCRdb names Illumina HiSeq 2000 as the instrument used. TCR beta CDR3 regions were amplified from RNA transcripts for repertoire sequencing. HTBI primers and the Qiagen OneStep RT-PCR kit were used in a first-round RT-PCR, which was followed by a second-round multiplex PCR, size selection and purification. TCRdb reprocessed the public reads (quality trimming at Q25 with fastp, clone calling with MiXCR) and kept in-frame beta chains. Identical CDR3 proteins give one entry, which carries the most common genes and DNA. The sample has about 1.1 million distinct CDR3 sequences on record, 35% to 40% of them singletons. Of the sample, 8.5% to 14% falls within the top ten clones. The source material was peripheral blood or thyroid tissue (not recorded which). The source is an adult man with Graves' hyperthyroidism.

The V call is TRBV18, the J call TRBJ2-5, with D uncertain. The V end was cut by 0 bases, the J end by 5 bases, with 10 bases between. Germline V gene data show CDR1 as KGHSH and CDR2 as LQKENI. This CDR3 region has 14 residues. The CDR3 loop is CASSPPVGRETQYF. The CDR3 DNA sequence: TGTGCCAGCTCACCACCGGTAGGCCGGGAGACCCAGTACTTC.

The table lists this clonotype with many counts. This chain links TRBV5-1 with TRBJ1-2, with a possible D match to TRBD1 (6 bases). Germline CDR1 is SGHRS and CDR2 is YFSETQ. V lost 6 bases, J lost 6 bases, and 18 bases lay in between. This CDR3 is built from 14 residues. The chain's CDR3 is CASTKGVTVDGYTF. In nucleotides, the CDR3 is TGCGCCAGCACCAAGGGGGTGACAGTCGATGGCTACACCTTC.

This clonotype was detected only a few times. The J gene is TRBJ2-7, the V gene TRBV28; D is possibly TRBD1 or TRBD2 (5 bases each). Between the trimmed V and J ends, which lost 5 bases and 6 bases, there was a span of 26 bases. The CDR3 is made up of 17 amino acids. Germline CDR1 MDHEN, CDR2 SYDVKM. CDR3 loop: CASSLKGAGTALLEQYF. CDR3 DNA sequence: TGTGCCAGCAGTCTAAAGGGCGCCGGGACCGCCCTTCTCGAGCAGTACTTC.

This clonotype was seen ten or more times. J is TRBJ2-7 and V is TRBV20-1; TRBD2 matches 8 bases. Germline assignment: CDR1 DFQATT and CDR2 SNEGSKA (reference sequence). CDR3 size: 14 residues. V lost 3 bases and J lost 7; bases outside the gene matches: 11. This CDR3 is CSASLSGTRGEQYF. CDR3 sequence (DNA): TGCAGTGCTAGTCTTAGCGGGACTCGAGGGGAGCAGTACTTC.

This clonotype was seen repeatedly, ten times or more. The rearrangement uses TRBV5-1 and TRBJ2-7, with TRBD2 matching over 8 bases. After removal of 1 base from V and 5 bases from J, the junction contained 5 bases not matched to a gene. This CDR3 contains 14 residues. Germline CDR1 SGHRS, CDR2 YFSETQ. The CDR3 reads CASSLTGRVDEQYF. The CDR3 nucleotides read TGCGCCAGCAGCTTGACCGGGAGGGTAGACGAGCAGTACTTC.

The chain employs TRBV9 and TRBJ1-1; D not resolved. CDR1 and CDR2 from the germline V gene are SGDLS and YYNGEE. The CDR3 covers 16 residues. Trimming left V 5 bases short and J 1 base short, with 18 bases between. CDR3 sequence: CASSEGYIRENTEAFF. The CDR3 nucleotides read TGTGCCAGCAGTGAAGGATACATTCGGGAGAACACTGAAGCTTTCTTT.

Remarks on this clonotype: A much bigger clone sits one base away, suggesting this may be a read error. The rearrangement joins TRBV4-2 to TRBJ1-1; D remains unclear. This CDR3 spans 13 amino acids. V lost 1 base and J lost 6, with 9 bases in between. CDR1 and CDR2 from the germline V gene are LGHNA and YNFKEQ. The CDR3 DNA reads TGTGCCAGCAGCCAAGTCCAGGTGGCTGAAGCTTTCTTT. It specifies CASSQVQVAEAFF.

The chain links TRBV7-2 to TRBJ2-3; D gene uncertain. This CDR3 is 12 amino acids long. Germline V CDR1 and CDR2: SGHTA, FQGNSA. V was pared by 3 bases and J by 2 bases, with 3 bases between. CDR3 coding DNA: TGTGCCAGCAGCTTTTTCACAGATACGCAGTATTTT. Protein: CASSFFTDTQYF.

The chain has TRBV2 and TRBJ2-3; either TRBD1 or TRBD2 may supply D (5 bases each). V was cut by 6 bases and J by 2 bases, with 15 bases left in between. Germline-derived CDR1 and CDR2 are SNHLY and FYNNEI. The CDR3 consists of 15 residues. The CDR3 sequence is CASSPKGRNTDTQYF. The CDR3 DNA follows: TGTGCCAGCAGCCCTAAGGGGAGAAACACAGATACGCAGTATTTT. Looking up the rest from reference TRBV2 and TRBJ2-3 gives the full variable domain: EPEVTQTPSHQVTQMGQEVILRCVPISNHLYFYWYRQILGQKVEFLVSFYNNEISEKSEIFDDQFSVERPDGSNFTLKIRSTKLEDSAMYFCASSPKGRNTDTQYFGPGTRLTVL.

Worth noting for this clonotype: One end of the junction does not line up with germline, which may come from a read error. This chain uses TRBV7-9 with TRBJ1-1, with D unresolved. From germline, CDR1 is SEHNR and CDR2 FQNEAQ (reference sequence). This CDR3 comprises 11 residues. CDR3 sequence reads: CASSLAVEKVF. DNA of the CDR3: TGTGCCAGCAGCTTAGCCGTCGAGAAGGTCTTT.

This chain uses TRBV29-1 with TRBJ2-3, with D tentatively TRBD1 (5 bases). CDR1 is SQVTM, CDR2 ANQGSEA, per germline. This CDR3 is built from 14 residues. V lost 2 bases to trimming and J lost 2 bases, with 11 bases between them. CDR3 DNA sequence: TGCAGCGTTGAACGTCCTGGACACACAGATACGCAGTATTTT. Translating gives CSVERPGHTDTQYF.

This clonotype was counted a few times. CDR3: CASSYPDRGQNTEAFF. The CDR3 DNA follows: TGTGCCAGCAGTTACCCGGACAGGGGTCAGAACACTGAAGCTTTCTTT. V is TRBV6-2 or TRBV6-3 and J is TRBJ1-1, with TRBD1 identical over 9 bases. V lost 2 bases, J lost 1 base, and 5 bases stayed unmatched. The CDR3 totals 16 residues. Germline V gene lookup returns CDR1 MNHEY and CDR2 SVGEGT.

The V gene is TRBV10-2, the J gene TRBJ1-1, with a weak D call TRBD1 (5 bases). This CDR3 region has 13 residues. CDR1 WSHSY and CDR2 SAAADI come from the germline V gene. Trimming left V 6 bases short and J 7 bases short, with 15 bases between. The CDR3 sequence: CASSQDGAIEAFF. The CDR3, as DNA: TGCGCCAGCAGCCAAGACGGGGCGATTGAAGCTTTCTTT.

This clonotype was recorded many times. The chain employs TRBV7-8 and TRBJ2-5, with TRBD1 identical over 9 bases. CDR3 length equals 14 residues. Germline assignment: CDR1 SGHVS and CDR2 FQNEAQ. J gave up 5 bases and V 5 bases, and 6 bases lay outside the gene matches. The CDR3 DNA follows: TGTGCCAGCAGCCTCCGGGACAGGGACGAGACCCAGTACTTC. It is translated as CASSLRDRDETQYF.

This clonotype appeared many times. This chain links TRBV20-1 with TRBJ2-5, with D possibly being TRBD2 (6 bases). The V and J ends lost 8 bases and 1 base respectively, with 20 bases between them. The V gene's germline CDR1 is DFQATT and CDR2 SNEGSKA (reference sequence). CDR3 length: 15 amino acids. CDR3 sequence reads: CSTATDSGTQETQYF. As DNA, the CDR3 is TGCAGTACCGCTACCGATAGCGGAACCCAAGAGACCCAGTACTTC.

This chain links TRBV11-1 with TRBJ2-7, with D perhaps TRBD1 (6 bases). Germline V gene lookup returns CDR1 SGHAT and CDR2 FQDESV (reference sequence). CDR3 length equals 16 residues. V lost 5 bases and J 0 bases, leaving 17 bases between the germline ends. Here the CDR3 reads CASSPYLGGPSYEQYF. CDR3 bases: TGTGCCAGCAGCCCCTACCTTGGGGGCCCCTCCTACGAGCAGTACTTC.

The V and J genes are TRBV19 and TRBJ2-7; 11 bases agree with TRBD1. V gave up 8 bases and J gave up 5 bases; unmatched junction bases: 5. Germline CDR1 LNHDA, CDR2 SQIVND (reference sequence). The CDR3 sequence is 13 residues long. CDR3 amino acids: CASLDRGRNEQYF. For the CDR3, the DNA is TGTGCCAGTCTGGACAGGGGGCGTAACGAGCAGTACTTC. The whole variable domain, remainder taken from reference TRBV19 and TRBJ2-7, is DGGITQSPKYLFRKEGQNVTLSCEQNLNHDAMYWYRQDPGQGLRLIYYSQIVNDFQKGDIAEGYSVSREKKESFPLTVTSAQKNPTAFYLCASLDRGRNEQYFGPGTRLTVT.

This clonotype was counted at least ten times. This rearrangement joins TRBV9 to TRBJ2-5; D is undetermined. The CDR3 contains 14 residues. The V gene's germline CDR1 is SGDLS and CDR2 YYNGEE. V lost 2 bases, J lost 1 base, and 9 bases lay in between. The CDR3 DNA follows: TGTGCCAGCAGCGTGAGTCGGTCCCAAGAGACCCAGTACTTC. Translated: CASSVSRSQETQYF.

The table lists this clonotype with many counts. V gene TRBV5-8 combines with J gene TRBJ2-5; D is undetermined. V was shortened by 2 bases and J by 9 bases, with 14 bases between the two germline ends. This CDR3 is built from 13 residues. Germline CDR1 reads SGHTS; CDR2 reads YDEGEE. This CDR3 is CASSFDGNEAQYF. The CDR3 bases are TGTGCCAGCAGCTTTGACGGCAACGAGGCCCAGTACTTC.